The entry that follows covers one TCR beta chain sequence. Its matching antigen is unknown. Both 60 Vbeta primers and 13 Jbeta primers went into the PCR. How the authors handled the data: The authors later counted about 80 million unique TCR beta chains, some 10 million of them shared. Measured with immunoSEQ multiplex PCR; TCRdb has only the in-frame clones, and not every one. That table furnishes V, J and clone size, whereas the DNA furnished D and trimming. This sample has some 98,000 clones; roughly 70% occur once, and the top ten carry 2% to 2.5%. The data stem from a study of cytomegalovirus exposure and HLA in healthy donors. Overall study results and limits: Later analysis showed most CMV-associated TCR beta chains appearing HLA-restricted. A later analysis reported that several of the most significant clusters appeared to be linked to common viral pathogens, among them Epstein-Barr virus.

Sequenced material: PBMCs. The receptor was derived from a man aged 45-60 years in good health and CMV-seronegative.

DNA of the CDR3: TGTGCCAGCAGCACTACGGGGGTGAACACTGAAGCTTTCTTT. Protein product: CASSTTGVNTEAFF. The V call is TRBV5-4, the J call TRBJ1-1; maybe TRBD1 (5 bases). Germline V gives CDR1 SGHNT, CDR2 YYREEE (reference sequence). This CDR3 is 14 amino acids long. Trimming stripped 4 bases from V and 0 bases from J, with 10 bases between.